This TCR beta chain was profiled in a study of T cells expressing NK-cell markers. Study-level background: All TCR beta repertoires analysed originated from sorted CD3+CD56+NKG2C+, CD3+CD56+NKG2C- and CD3+CD56-NKG2C+ T cells. The authors sequenced eight donors, of whom seven were HCMV-seropositive and one was seronegative.

Study conclusions and caveats: The share of CD8+ T cells held by dominant NKG2C+ clonotypes was 1.0-7.0% in about six donors.

A note on this clonotype: Antigen unknown.

What made the TCR beta cDNA was 5'RACE template switching with UMIs. TCRdb reprocessed the 5' RACE reads; each CDR3 protein has one entry and no DNA is given. This table lists around 280,000 distinct CDR3 sequences. Germline V CDR1 and CDR2: LNHDA, SQIVND (reference sequence). The CDR3 sequence is 15 residues long. V is TRBV19 and J is TRBJ1-1. This TCR was recovered from a man in his late teens or twenties in good health. The specimen sequenced was blood T cells: a sorted CD56 or NKG2C T cell subset, CD4+ or CD8+ T cells, or bulk PBMC T cells (not recorded which). CDR3 residues: CASSITSVVNTEAFF. The whole variable domain, filled in from reference TRBV19 and TRBJ1-1, reads DGGITQSPKYLFRKEGQNVTLSCEQNLNHDAMYWYRQDPGQGLRLIYYSQIVNDFQKGDIAEGYSVSREKKESFPLTVTSAQKNPTAFYLCASSITSVVNTEAFFGQGTRLTVV.